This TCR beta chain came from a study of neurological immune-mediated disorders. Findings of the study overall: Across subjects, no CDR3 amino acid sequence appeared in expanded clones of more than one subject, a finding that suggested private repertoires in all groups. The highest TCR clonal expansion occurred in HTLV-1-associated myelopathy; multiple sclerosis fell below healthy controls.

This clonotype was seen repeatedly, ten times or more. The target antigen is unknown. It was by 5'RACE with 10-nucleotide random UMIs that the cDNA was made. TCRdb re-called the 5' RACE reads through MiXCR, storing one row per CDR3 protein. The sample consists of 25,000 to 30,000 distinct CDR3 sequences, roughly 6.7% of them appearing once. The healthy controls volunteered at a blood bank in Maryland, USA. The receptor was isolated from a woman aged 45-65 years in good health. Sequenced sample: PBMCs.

The CDR3 spells CASRLTTALIAKNIQYF. CDR3 sequence (DNA): TGTGCCAGCAGACTAACTACAGCCCTAATAGCCAAAAACATTCAGTACTTC. The J gene is TRBJ2-4, the V gene TRBV6-1; D not certain. CDR1 and CDR2 from the germline V gene are MNHNS and SASEGT. Trimming pared 6 bases from V and 0 bases from J, leaving 18 bases between. This CDR3 comprises 17 residues.